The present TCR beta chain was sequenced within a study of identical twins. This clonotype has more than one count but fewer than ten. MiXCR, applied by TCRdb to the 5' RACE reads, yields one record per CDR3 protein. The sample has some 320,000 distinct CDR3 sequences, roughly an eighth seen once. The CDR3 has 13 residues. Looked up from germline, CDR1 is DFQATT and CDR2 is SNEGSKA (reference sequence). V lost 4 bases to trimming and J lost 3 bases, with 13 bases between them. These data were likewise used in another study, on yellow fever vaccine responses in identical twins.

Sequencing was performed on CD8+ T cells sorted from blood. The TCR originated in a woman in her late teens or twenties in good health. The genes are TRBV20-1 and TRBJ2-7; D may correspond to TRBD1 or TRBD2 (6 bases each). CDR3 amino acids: CSAIGGSVYEQYF. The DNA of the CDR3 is TGCAGTGCTATAGGGGGGAGTGTCTACGAGCAGTACTTC.